This entry is about one T cell receptor (beta chain). It has no known antigen specificity. The record has no base qualities; no much larger clone is one base away. To be included, a participant needed at least one PBMC sample from before ART initiation plus at least two post-ART samples. Every participant with HIV received treatment in the United States of America. Before DNA extraction, cryopreserved samples containing roughly 0.9-11 million PBMC were thawed and washed. At the time of the earliest PBMC sample, participants with HIV were aged between about 20 and 54 years. Per participant, PBMC samples came from 1-4 timepoints prior to ART initiation and 2-8 timepoints following ART initiation, for a median of 7 samples. For every participant, serial HIV viral load, CD4+ T-cell count, ART history and demographic data were obtained. Genomic DNA was extracted from unsorted PBMC with a Qiagen kit on a QIAcube, processed in batches of 12 samples.

The immunoSEQ hsTCRB v3.0 assay was used at survey level resolution to sequence the TRB variable region. The targeted TRB sequencing depth was about 40,000-55,000 T-cell genomes per sample. An Illumina MiSeq with a v3 150-cycle kit was used to sequence the pooled TRB libraries. In the source study's methods: Analysis of repertoires was carried out in R inside a reproducible Nextflow workflow spanning QC, data transformation and analysis. LymphoSeq2, an R package for AIRR-Seq data exploration, was used to implement custom analyses. After excluding several samples that yielded fewer than 5000 total TRB sequences, 190 or so HIV repertoires remained for analysis. Among the approximately 200 retained HIV repertoires, some 59 were collected before ART initiation and 129 after ART initiation. Each repertoire was downsampled to 5000 TRB nucleotide sequences, and summary statistics were averaged across 100 downsampling iterations. The analysis kept only TRB sequences whose CDR3 regions were at least seven amino acids long. Diversity was assessed using a clonality score derived from Shannon entropy and using the Gini coefficient. In repertoire networks, the top 5000 CDR3 amino acid sequences were linked whenever an edit distance of one separated two sequences. For TRB CDR3 amino acid sequences, antigen specificity groups and MHC restriction were predicted with GLIPH2. To flag known CMV, EBV, HIV or tissue antigen associations, CDR3 amino acid sequences were matched against VDJdb and McPAS-TCR. Pre-ART, post-ART and control groups were compared with Wilcoxon signed-rank tests and Holm-Bonferroni correction. In TCRdb, the immuneACCESS table is reduced to in-frame sequences with V and J assigned. These tables do not hold every clone; where another copy was compared, an unresolved V gene accounts for under half, and the others remain unexplained. V, J and clone size derive from that table, while D and trimming were established from the DNA sequence. Recorded for this sample are about 28,000 clones; about 93% of them occurred a single time. The ten largest clones take up approximately 10% of the sample.

From its cysteine to its phenylalanine, the CDR3 spans 16 amino acids. Only the CDR3 region is kept as DNA, spanning 48 bases read in frame from base 1. Cut back by 5 bases and 5 bases, the V and J ends lie 21 bases apart. Via the germline V gene, CDR1 is SNHLY and CDR2 FYNNEI. This record belongs to a study of long-term antiretroviral therapy in people with HIV (dated by TCRdb to between 2021 and 2024). At the level of the whole study: The earliest samples were collected approximately a decade before the 2015 WHO recommendation for immediate ART, a period when ART was typically delayed until CD4 counts fell. A retrospective serial study tested whether ART initiation and durable HIV suppression were associated with changes in peripheral blood TRB repertoire composition and diversity. A total of 150 to 200 cryopreserved PBMC samples came from a few dozen adults with confirmed HIV infection and were collected serially over a mean of roughly six years (range 1-12). Of the roughly 32 participants with HIV, fewer than twelve were female. No cross-contamination during QIAcube processing was seen in test extractions of a monoclonal T-cell line run alongside about 33 polyclonal samples. Broader findings and caveats from the paper: ART initiation was associated with a significant increase in TRB diversity, but diversity stayed significantly below transplant donor controls even after long-term ART. Inferences about post-ART repertoire changes were limited because no data were available on ART adherence, viral resistance or therapy changes. The samples span the years 2004 to 2017, and the ART regimens used may be less effective than current regimens. Because pre-ART samples had limited cell numbers, unsorted PBMC were profiled rather than sorted CD4+ and CD8+ T cells. HIV repertoires had narrower CDR3 length ranges than controls, and the network structure suggested an antigen-experienced repertoire that shifted only slightly toward naive after ART. At every time point, the repertoire was dominated by expanded TRB clones first identified before ART initiation, although this dominance fluctuated and, in many PLHIV, declined after ART. Since PBMC availability was limited, sequencing covered only the TCR beta chain, with no alpha chain pairing.

Recombination connected TRBV2 to TRBJ1-1; the D gene cannot be named for sure. The sequenced sample was unsorted PBMCs, obtained 6.2 years after starting antiretroviral therapy. The TCR sequence derives from a middle-aged man with HIV. The DNA is as follows: TGTGCCAGCAGTAGAGCGTCGGCCAGGTCGGGGACTGAAGCTTTCTTT. Translated, it gives CASSRASARSGTEAFF.